The sequence of this TCR beta chain was determined in a study of cytomegalovirus exposure and HLA in healthy donors. Overall study findings and caveats: With later analysis, a missense DCLRE1C variant became linked to TCR beta V- and J-gene trimming. Sequencing probably produced one cluster of sequence variants that were highly shared.

The CDR3 is 15 amino acids. CDR1 is MGHDK and CDR2 is SYGVNS in the germline V gene. The ends lost 4 bases at V and 4 bases at J; junction bases unmatched: 2. As concerns this clone: The antigen is undetermined.

The primer mix had 60 Vbeta and 13 Jbeta primers. Repertoires were generated with immunoSEQ multiplex PCR, while TCRdb's copy carries only in-frame clones and drops some. The sample has about 88,000 clones; the top ten hold less than 7%. This rearrangement joins TRBV25-1 to TRBJ2-3, with 13 bases identical to TRBD2. The origin of this receptor is a girl aged 5-17 years in good health and CMV-seropositive. Material for sequencing was PBMCs. CDR3 protein: CASSGLAGGSDTQYF. The CDR3 DNA is TGTGCCAGCAGTGGACTAGCGGGGGGTTCAGATACGCAGTATTTT.